This T cell receptor beta chain appears in the sequencing data of a study of cytomegalovirus exposure and HLA in healthy donors. Whole-study findings and limits: When analyzed later, a missense DCLRE1C variant was found to be linked to TCR beta V- and J-gene trimming. Later, an analysis showed that TCR beta chains associated with HLA were more clonally expanded than others that were equally common.

The CDR3 contains 13 residues. V was trimmed by 5 bases and J by 4 bases, leaving 9 bases between them. Germline V CDR1 and CDR2: KGHSH, LQKENI. The PCR made use of 60 Vbeta and 13 Jbeta primers. The data were produced by immunoSEQ multiplex PCR, yet TCRdb's version contains in-frame clones alone and is incomplete. The table has over 100,000 clones, over 60% seen once. As concerns this clone: Its target is not known.

Material: PBMCs. The receptor was isolated from a woman aged 25-40 years in good health and CMV-seropositive. This chain joins TRBV18 and TRBJ1-5; D is unclear. The CDR3 DNA reads TGTGCCAGCTCAGGGGAGGCGAATCAGCCCCAGCATTTT. This translates into CASSGEANQPQHF.